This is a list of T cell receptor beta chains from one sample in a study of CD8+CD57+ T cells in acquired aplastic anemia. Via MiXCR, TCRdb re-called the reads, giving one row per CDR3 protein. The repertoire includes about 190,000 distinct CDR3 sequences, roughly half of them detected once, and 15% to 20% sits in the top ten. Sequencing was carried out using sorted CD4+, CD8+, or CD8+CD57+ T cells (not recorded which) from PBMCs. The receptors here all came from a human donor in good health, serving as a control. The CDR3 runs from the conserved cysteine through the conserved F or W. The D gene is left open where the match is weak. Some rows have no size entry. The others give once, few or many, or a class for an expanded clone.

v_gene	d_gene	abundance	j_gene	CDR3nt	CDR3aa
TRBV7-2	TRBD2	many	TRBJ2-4	TGTGCCAGCAGCTCGCCCCGCTTAGCGGGGTCGGGCAAAAACATTCAGTACTTC	CASSSPRLAGSGKNIQYF
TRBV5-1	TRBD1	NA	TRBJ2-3	TGCGCCAGCAGCTGGGGGACAGGGGAAGCAGATACGCAGTATTTT	CASSWGTGEADTQYF
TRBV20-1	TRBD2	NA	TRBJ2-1	TGCAGTGCTCGGACTAGCGGGGCTTACAATGAGCAGTTCTTC	CSARTSGAYNEQFF
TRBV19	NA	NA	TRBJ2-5	TGTGCCAGTAGTATTCTTGGGGGCGGGGAGACCCAGTACTTC	CASSILGGGETQYF
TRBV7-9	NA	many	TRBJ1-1	TGTGCCAGCAGCATAAAAGGTCAGAACACTGAAGCTTTCTTT	CASSIKGQNTEAFF
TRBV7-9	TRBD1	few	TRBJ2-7	TGTGCCAGCAGATCGGTTAAAGGGACAGGAGAATCCTACGAGCAGTACTTC	CASRSVKGTGESYEQYF
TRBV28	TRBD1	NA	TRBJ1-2	TGTGCCAGCAGTTTGAACTACCGAAGGGACAGGGGTTGTGGCTACACCTTC	CASSLNYRRDRGCGYTF
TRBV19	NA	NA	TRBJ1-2	TGTGCCAGTAGTATAAGGGGGTTCTATGGCTACACCTTC	CASSIRGFYGYTF
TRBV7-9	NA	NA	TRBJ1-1	TGTGCCAGCAGCTTAAGAGGGGGAGGGGGTCTTGAAGCTTTCTTT	CASSLRGGGGLEAFF
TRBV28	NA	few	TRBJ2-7	TGTGCCAGCAGGGCACCTAGTTATTCCTACGAGCAGTACTTC	CASRAPSYSYEQYF
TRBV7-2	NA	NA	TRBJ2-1	TGTGCCAGCAGCTTGAGCAGGACCCTCAATGAGCAGTTCTTC	CASSLSRTLNEQFF
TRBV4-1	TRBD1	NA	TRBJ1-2	TGCGCCAGCAGCCAATTTAAGACAGGGGATTTCTATGGCTACACCTTC	CASSQFKTGDFYGYTF
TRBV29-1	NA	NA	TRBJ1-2	TGCAGCGTTGAACCTGCCCTAGGGACTCACCACTATGGCTACACCTTC	CSVEPALGTHHYGYTF
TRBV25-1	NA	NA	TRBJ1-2	TGTGCCAGCAGCCCGATGGGGGGGAACTATGGCTACACCTTC	CASSPMGGNYGYTF
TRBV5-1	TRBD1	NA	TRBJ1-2	TGCGCCAGCAGCTTGGGGACAGGGGTCGGCTATGGCTACACCTTC	CASSLGTGVGYGYTF
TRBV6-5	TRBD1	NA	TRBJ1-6	TGTGCCAGCAGTTCCCTCCCGGGACAGGGTAATTCACCCCTCCACTTT	CASSSLPGQGNSPLHF
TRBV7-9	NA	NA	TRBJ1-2	TGTGCCAGCAGCTTAGGACAGACTTTGGGTGGCTACACCTTC	CASSLGQTLGGYTF
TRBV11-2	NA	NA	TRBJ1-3	TGTGCCAGCAGCTCAGATCGGCGGAGGGGCACCATATATTTT	CASSSDRRRGTIYF
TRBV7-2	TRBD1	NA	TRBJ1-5	TGTGCCAGCAGCTCACGGACAGGGTGGATAGGCAACCAGCCCCAGCATTTT	CASSSRTGWIGNQPQHF
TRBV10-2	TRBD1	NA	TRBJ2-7	TGCGCCAGCAACGCCGGGACAGGGCTGGGGGAGCAGTACTTC	CASNAGTGLGEQYF
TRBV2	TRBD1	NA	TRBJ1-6	TGTGCCAGCGGTGATCAGGGGACAGGTGGCTCACCCCTCCACTTT	CASGDQGTGGSPLHF
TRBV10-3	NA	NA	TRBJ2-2	TGTGCCATCAAAGGGGACACCGGGGAGCTGTTTTTT	CAIKGDTGELFF
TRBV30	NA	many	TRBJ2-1	TGTGCCTGGAGTCCCAGCTCCTACAATGAGCAGTTCTTC	CAWSPSSYNEQFF
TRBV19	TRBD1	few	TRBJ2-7	TGTGCCAGTAGTATAGGACAGGGGATCTACGAGCAGTACTTC	CASSIGQGIYEQYF
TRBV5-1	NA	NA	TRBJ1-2	TGCGCCAGCAGCCTTGGGCCTCCTGACTATGGCTACACCTTC	CASSLGPPDYGYTF
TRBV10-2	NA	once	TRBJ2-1	TGCGCCAGCAGTGAGGTGGAGGGCTCCTACAATGAGCAGTTCTTC	CASSEVEGSYNEQFF
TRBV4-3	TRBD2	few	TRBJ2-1	TGTGCCAGCAGCCAGGGACTAGCGGGAGACAATGAGCAGTTCTTC	CASSQGLAGDNEQFF
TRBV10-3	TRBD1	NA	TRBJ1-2	TGTGCCATCAGGCAGGGACAGGGGTTTGGTGGCTACACCTTC	CAIRQGQGFGGYTF
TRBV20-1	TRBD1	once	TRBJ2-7	TGCAGTGCTCCTCCGACCCCGGGACAGGGGCCTCACGGAGCGCAGTACTTC	CSAPPTPGQGPHGAQYF
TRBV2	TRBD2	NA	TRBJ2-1	TGTGCCAGCAGACCGACTAGCGGGGGGTACAATGAGCAGTTCTTC	CASRPTSGGYNEQFF
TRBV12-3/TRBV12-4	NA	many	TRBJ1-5	TGTGCCAGCACCCCCGGGACAACTAATCAGCCCCAGCATTTT	CASTPGTTNQPQHF
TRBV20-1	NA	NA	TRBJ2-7	TGCAGTGCTAGCCCTAGGGGCAAGGGGCCCTACGAGCAGTACTTC	CSASPRGKGPYEQYF
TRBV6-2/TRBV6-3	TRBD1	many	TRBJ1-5	TGTGCCAGCAGTTCCGACAGGGGGCCTCAGCCCCAGCATTTT	CASSSDRGPQPQHF
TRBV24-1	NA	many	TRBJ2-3	TGTGCCACCAGCTCCGGACACACAGATACGCAGTATTTT	CATSSGHTDTQYF
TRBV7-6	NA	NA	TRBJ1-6	TGTGCCAGCAGCGTCGGGGGGAAGTCCCTCCACTTT	CASSVGGKSLHF
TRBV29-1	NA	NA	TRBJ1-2	TGCAGCGTGCTACTTGGGGAAATCTATGGCTACACCTTC	CSVLLGEIYGYTF
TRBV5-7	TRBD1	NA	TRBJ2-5	TGTGCCAGCCCTTCCCATACCGGGACAGGAGAAGAGACCCAGTACTTC	CASPSHTGTGEETQYF
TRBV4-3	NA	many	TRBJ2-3	TGCGCCAGCAGCCAAGACTCGAGTCCGGGATTAACGCAGTATTTT	CASSQDSSPGLTQYF
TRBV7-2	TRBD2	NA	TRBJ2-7	TGTGCCAGCAGCTCCGGACTAGCGGGGAACGAGCAGTACTTC	CASSSGLAGNEQYF
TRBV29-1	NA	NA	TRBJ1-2	TGCAGCGTTGAAGAGGCAGGGGTGCTGGGCCACACCTTC	CSVEEAGVLGHTF
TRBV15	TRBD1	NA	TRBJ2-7	TGTGCCACCAGCAGAGGACAGGGCGAGCAGTACTTC	CATSRGQGEQYF
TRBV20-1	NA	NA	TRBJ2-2	TGCAGTGCCATCCAGGGAGGAGGCACCGGGGAGCTGTTTTTT	CSAIQGGGTGELFF